The clone carrying this T cell receptor (beta chain) was seen a handful of times. Its antigen is not known. TCRB transcripts that were expressed got sequenced, as all of the isolated RNA had been reverse transcribed. Clones were sequenced by immunoSEQ multiplex PCR, and TCRdb holds only the in-frame ones, with some missing. The sample carries almost 350,000 clones, approximately 9.9% recorded once. The data were obtained in a study of beta chain features in type 1 diabetes. Study results and caveats: TCRB CDR3s were moderately but significantly shorter in Type 1 diabetes patients in all four CD4+ subsets.

This CDR3 spans 16 amino acids. Per germline, CDR1 LNHDA and CDR2 SQIVND (reference sequence). Trimming took 3 bases from V and 0 from J, leaving 12 bases between them. The material sequenced was central memory CD4+ T cells from blood. J is TRBJ2-4 and V is TRBV19, with D perhaps TRBD1 (7 bases). The clonotype originates from a man aged 30 to 39 with type 1 diabetes. CDR3 sequence: CASSIQGGLAKNIQYF. The CDR3 bases are TGTGCCAGTAGTATCCAGGGGGGACTAGCCAAAAACATTCAGTACTTC.